The 4 T cell receptor beta chains below all came from one sample that was sequenced in a study of neurological immune-mediated disorders. TCRdb itself ran the 5' RACE reads through MiXCR, one entry per CDR3 protein. The table shows under 75,000 distinct CDR3 sequences, with around 3.4% occurring only once. Source material: PBMCs. Receptor source: a woman in her fifties or sixties with multiple sclerosis.

This clonotype has a count of ten or more. This chain connects TRBV20-1 to TRBJ2-7, with a weak D call TRBD2 (5 bases). The V and J ends lost 0 bases and 6 bases respectively, with 18 bases between them. In germline, CDR1 is DFQATT, CDR2 SNEGSKA (reference sequence). The CDR3 consists of 15 residues. The CDR3 DNA reads TGCAGTGCTAGAGACCGAAGGACTGGGGAGAGCGAGCAGTACTTC. It yields the protein CSARDRRTGESEQYF.

This clonotype was found many times. The chain links TRBV2 to TRBJ2-3; 7 nucleotides agree with TRBD1. The ends lost 5 bases at V and 3 bases at J; junction bases unmatched: 5. CDR1 is SNHLY, CDR2 FYNNEI, per germline. The CDR3 loop spans 14 amino acids. This CDR3 reads CASSPTGLTDTQYF. CDR3 DNA sequence: TGTGCCAGCAGTCCGACAGGGTTGACAGATACGCAGTATTTT.

This clonotype was detected many times. This chain uses TRBV14 with TRBJ2-2; 7 bases are a match to TRBD1. The V segment lost 4 bases and the J segment 4 bases; nucleotides outside the gene matches: 6. This CDR3 has 15 residues. The germline CDR1 and CDR2 sequences are SGHDN and FVKESK. The CDR3 loop reads CASSPLGGGTGELFF. The DNA for the CDR3 is TGTGCCAGCAGCCCCTTAGGGGGCGGCACCGGGGAGCTGTTTTTT.

The table lists this clonotype with many counts. The chain recombines TRBV10-3 with TRBJ1-2; D possibly corresponds to TRBD1 (5 bases). Germline V lookup: CDR1 ENHRY, CDR2 SYGVKD. Trimming took off 5 bases at V and 6 bases at J, with 13 bases between the two ends. CDR3 length equals 13 residues. As DNA, the CDR3 is TGTGCCATCAGTACTCGACCGGGGGATGGCTACACCTTC. As protein: CAISTRPGDGYTF.